The 5 T cell receptor beta chains given below trace back to one sample, sequenced in a study of identical twins. MiXCR, applied by TCRdb to the 5' RACE reads, yields one record per CDR3 protein. The sample has nearly 650,000 distinct CDR3 sequences, 7.1% seen once. The sample was also linked to a second study, of yellow fever vaccine responses in identical twins.

Specimen: PBMCs. The origin of the receptors is a woman younger than 30 in good health.

This sequence joins TRBV20-1 and TRBJ2-7; D perhaps matches TRBD1 (5 bases). Per the germline V gene, CDR1 is DFQATT and CDR2 is SNEGSKA (reference sequence). The length of the CDR3 is 14 residues. Deletions cut 3 bases from V and 2 bases from J, with 14 bases between. The CDR3 protein is CSASLKGFPYEQYF. The CDR3 nucleotides read TGCAGTGCTAGCCTTAAGGGGTTCCCCTACGAGCAGTACTTC.

The chain has TRBV11-2 and TRBJ1-1; 9 bases line up with TRBD1. Germline values: CDR1 SGHAT, CDR2 FQNNGV. V lost 6 bases, J lost 5 bases, and 10 bases stayed unmatched. This CDR3 spans 15 amino acids. For the CDR3, the DNA is TGTGCCAGCAGAAAATTAACAGGGGGCGGTACTGAAGCTTTCTTT. Its protein is CASRKLTGGGTEAFF.

The chain has TRBV12-3 or TRBV12-4 and TRBJ2-2, with 7 nucleotides matching TRBD2. The CDR3 extends over 14 amino acids. Trimming cost V 7 bases and J 7 bases; bases outside gene matches: 9. CDR3 sequence reads: CASKFGLADGELFF. The DNA of the CDR3 is TGTGCCAGCAAATTCGGGCTAGCGGACGGGGAGCTGTTTTTT.

The sample holds many counts of this clonotype. The CDR3 spells CASSLALEQYF. The CDR3 DNA follows: TGTGCCAGCAGTTTAGCGCTTGAGCAGTACTTC. This rearrangement joins TRBV12-3 or TRBV12-4 to TRBJ2-7; D is ambiguous. The V end lost 0 bases, the J end lost 7 bases, and 4 bases lay between the germline ends. The CDR3 is 11 residues long.

This clonotype was counted ten times or more. The gene calls are TRBV12-3 or TRBV12-4 and TRBJ2-7; D call uncertain. Trimming took 4 bases from V and 0 from J, leaving 7 bases between them. The CDR3 is 13 residues long. The CDR3 DNA reads as TGTGCCAGCAGTTCCCCCGGCTCCTACGAGCAGTACTTC. Amino acids: CASSSPGSYEQYF.